Listed below are T cell receptor beta chains from one sample, sequenced in a study of cytomegalovirus exposure and HLA in healthy donors. Clones were read by immunoSEQ multiplex PCR, and TCRdb kept only the in-frame ones, dropping some. This sample has 140,000 to 150,000 clones, with 94% found just once. The sequenced material came from PBMCs. The receptors originated from a man between 18 and 35 years old in good health and CMV-seropositive. CDR3s include the opening cysteine and the closing phenylalanine or tryptophan. A D gene is named only where the DNA matches it firmly.

j_call: TRBJ2-5
v_call: TRBV4-1
d_call: TRBD2
cdr3_aa: CASSQEVAGGRETQYF
cdr3_nt: TGCGCCAGCAGCCAAGAGGTAGCGGGAGGTCGAGAGACCCAGTACTTC

j_call: TRBJ1-3
v_call: TRBV9
d_call: -
cdr3_aa: CASSVVSGANSGNTIYF
cdr3_nt: TGTGCCAGCAGCGTAGTGTCAGGGGCGAACTCTGGAAACACCATATATTTT

j_call: TRBJ2-1
v_call: TRBV2
d_call: TRBD2
cdr3_aa: CASSLSGGSYNEQFF
cdr3_nt: TGTGCCAGCAGTCTTAGCGGGGGCTCCTACAATGAGCAGTTCTTC

j_call: TRBJ2-3
v_call: TRBV28
d_call: TRBD2
cdr3_aa: CASSLSLAGGQGTQYF
cdr3_nt: TGTGCCAGCAGTTTATCGCTAGCGGGAGGGCAGGGTACGCAGTATTTT

j_call: TRBJ1-1
v_call: TRBV5-1
d_call: -
cdr3_aa: CASSLEGARGTEAFF
cdr3_nt: TGCGCCAGCAGCTTGGAAGGGGCCAGAGGCACTGAAGCTTTCTTT

j_call: TRBJ2-7
v_call: TRBV11-3
d_call: -
cdr3_aa: CASSLDSQLYSYEQYF
cdr3_nt: TGTGCCAGCAGCTTAGATTCACAGCTTTACTCCTACGAGCAGTACTTC

j_call: TRBJ2-7
v_call: TRBV7-2
d_call: -
cdr3_aa: CASSLGPGLYEQYF
cdr3_nt: TGTGCCAGCAGCTTAGGGCCAGGGTTGTACGAGCAGTACTTC

j_call: TRBJ1-2
v_call: TRBV5-6
d_call: -
cdr3_aa: CASSSQGNYGYTF
cdr3_nt: TGTGCCAGCAGCTCGCAGGGGAACTATGGCTACACCTTC

j_call: TRBJ1-2
v_call: TRBV11-2
d_call: -
cdr3_aa: CASSSPPGATGYTF
cdr3_nt: TGTGCCAGCAGCTCGCCACCAGGCGCCACGGGCTACACCTTC

j_call: TRBJ2-1
v_call: TRBV29-1
d_call: TRBD1
cdr3_aa: CSVHRGNEQFF
cdr3_nt: TGCAGCGTTCACAGGGGCAATGAGCAGTTCTTC

j_call: TRBJ2-7
v_call: TRBV14
d_call: -
cdr3_aa: CASSPRDTGEQYF
cdr3_nt: TGTGCCAGCAGCCCACGGGATACGGGCGAGCAGTACTTC

j_call: TRBJ2-7
v_call: TRBV11-2
d_call: TRBD2
cdr3_aa: CASTSSSGLGTYEQYF
cdr3_nt: TGTGCCAGCACCTCTAGTTCGGGACTAGGGACCTACGAGCAGTACTTC